The clone carrying this T cell receptor beta chain appeared a single time. The data were taken from a study of shared clonotypes between healthy human individuals. Study details: Per donor, CD8 memory used one plate, CD8 naive used two, CD4 memory used three and CD4 naive used three.

Generated by immunoSEQ multiplex PCR, the TCRdb table keeps only in-frame clones and is missing some. The repertoire holds some 1.4 million clones, roughly 96% seen once, with approximately 1% in the top ten. Every donor was a Caucasian adult from Nashville, Tennessee. Sequencing was performed on naive CD4+ T cells sorted from blood. The subset denotes: CD45RA+ positively selected. The receptor comes from a man aged 25 to 40 in good health.

CDR3 residues: CASSPGTTSYNEQFF. The CDR3 DNA follows: TGTGCCAGCAGCCCCGGGACGACGTCCTACAATGAGCAGTTCTTC. The rearrangement joins TRBV28 to TRBJ2-1; perhaps D is TRBD1 or TRBD2 (5 bases each). This CDR3 contains 15 residues. CDR1 is MDHEN and CDR2 is SYDVKM in the germline V gene. Trimming pared 6 bases from V and 1 base from J, leaving 13 bases between.